The T cell receptor (beta chain) described here comes from a study of T cell repertoires in cytomegalovirus infection. Study-wide results and caveats: Across the ex vivo response, the dominant clonotypes were HLA-C-restricted CMV-specific TCR beta clonotypes. The cumulative frequency of public TCR beta families identified carriers of CMV plus the relevant HLA.

TCRdb itself ran the reads through MiXCR, one entry per CDR3 protein. This table holds approximately 140,000 distinct CDR3 sequences, roughly 6.5% found once. Unmatched junction bases numbered 8, after V lost 5 bases and J lost 4 bases. CDR1 and CDR2 (germline): SGHTA, FQGNSA. The CDR3 has 15 residues. This clonotype was seen at least ten times. Its specificity is unknown. The chain combines TRBV7-2 with TRBJ2-5; 9 bases agree with TRBD2. The receptor was derived from a human donor in good health (CMV status not recorded). Some clones in this sample may be carry-over from other donors' samples. Sequencing was carried out using PBMCs. The CDR3 nucleotides read TGTGCCAGCAGCAAGGGACTAGCTGGGGGAGAGACCCAGTACTTC. Its translation is CASSKGLAGGETQYF.